A selection of T cell receptor beta chains follows, all from one sample in a study of T-cell memory formation after mild COVID-19. MiXCR, applied by TCRdb to the 5' RACE reads, yields one record per CDR3 protein. The sample includes tens of thousands of distinct CDR3 sequences, approximately 12% of them seen just once. Material: PBMCs or a T cell subset sorted from them (not recorded which). These receptors originate from a young man who had mild COVID-19 (a few samples of this study predate the infection). Cell type and time point are not known. CDR3s include the opening cysteine and the closing phenylalanine or tryptophan. A D gene is named only where the DNA matches it firmly. Not all rows give a size; the values are once, few, many and, for expanded clones, a class.

d_call: NA
v_call: TRBV5-6
j_call: TRBJ2-5
clone_size: NA
cdr3_aa: CASSLRGRSETQYF
cdr3_nt: TGTGCCAGCAGCTTGCGGGGGCGTTCAGAGACCCAGTACTTC

d_call: NA
v_call: TRBV20-1
j_call: TRBJ1-5
clone_size: many
cdr3_aa: CSASRVGGSNQPQHF
cdr3_nt: TGCAGTGCTAGTCGAGTTGGGGGGAGCAATCAGCCCCAGCATTTT

d_call: NA
v_call: TRBV12-3/TRBV12-4
j_call: TRBJ1-1
clone_size: NA
cdr3_aa: CASSLARGSANTEAFF
cdr3_nt: TGTGCCAGCAGTTTAGCGCGGGGCAGTGCGAACACTGAAGCTTTCTTT

d_call: NA
v_call: TRBV20-1
j_call: TRBJ2-3
clone_size: few
cdr3_aa: CSAPRQSSTDTQYF
cdr3_nt: TGCAGTGCCCCTAGACAGAGCTCCACAGATACGCAGTATTTT

d_call: NA
v_call: TRBV5-1
j_call: TRBJ1-3
clone_size: NA
cdr3_aa: CASSPGQGWPGNTIYF
cdr3_nt: TGCGCCAGCAGCCCGGGGCAGGGATGGCCAGGAAACACCATATATTTT

d_call: NA
v_call: TRBV5-1
j_call: TRBJ1-1
clone_size: many
cdr3_aa: CASSLTGNTEAFF
cdr3_nt: TGCGCCAGCAGCTTGACAGGGAACACTGAAGCTTTCTTT

d_call: NA
v_call: TRBV19
j_call: TRBJ2-2
clone_size: few
cdr3_aa: CASSRGHPTGELFF
cdr3_nt: TGTGCCAGTAGTAGGGGACACCCGACCGGGGAGCTGTTTTTT

d_call: NA
v_call: TRBV7-2
j_call: TRBJ1-2
clone_size: few
cdr3_aa: CASSPRAGTNYGYTF
cdr3_nt: TGTGCCAGCAGCCCCCGGGCAGGGACAAACTATGGCTACACCTTC

d_call: NA
v_call: TRBV12-3/TRBV12-4
j_call: TRBJ2-5
clone_size: medium-sized
cdr3_aa: CASGQLQETQYF
cdr3_nt: TGTGCCAGCGGACAGCTCCAAGAGACCCAGTACTTC

d_call: NA
v_call: TRBV5-1
j_call: TRBJ2-3
clone_size: few
cdr3_aa: CASSRGGGSDTQYF
cdr3_nt: TGCGCCAGCAGCCGTGGGGGGGGCTCAGATACGCAGTATTTT